Below, 21 T cell receptor beta chains from the same sample are listed, as sequenced in a study of T cells after yellow fever vaccination. Via MiXCR, TCRdb re-called the 5' RACE reads, giving one row per CDR3 protein. Of fewer than 450,000 distinct CDR3 sequences in the sample, approximately 8% were seen once. Source: PBMCs, taken around 45 days after the first yellow fever vaccination. The origin of the receptors is a man younger than 30 who received the YFV17D yellow fever vaccine.

This chain joins TRBV5-1 and TRBJ2-7, with D possibly being TRBD1 (5 bases). The germline gives CDR1 SGHRS, CDR2 YFSETQ. Deletions cut 2 bases from V and 3 bases from J, with 9 bases between. There are 13 residues in the CDR3. The chain's CDR3 is CASSFDRGYEQYV. DNA of the CDR3: TGCGCCAGCAGCTTTGACAGAGGCTACGAGCAGTACGTC.

This clonotype was counted between two and nine times. This chain connects TRBV7-3 to TRBJ2-3, with 8 bases matching TRBD2. This CDR3 comprises 15 residues. Germline V gives CDR1 SGHTA, CDR2 FQGTGA. Trimming at V came to 3 bases and at J to 4 bases, leaving 6 bases not matched to a gene. The CDR3 DNA reads as TGTGCCAGCAGCTTTGCGGGGGGTCGAGCAGATACGCAGTATTTT. Protein: CASSFAGGRADTQYF.

The chain joins TRBV4-3 to TRBJ1-1, with 9 bases matching TRBD1. The CDR3 is made up of 17 amino acids. The ends lost 6 bases at V and 3 bases at J; junction bases unmatched: 14. Germline V lookup: CDR1 LGHNA, CDR2 YSLEER. DNA of the CDR3: TGCGCCAGCAGTCAAATGACAGGGGGTAGATGGTACACTGAAGCTTTCTTT. Translating it yields CASSQMTGGRWYTEAFF.

This clonotype was counted between two and nine times. This chain connects TRBV6-1 to TRBJ1-6; D is possibly TRBD1 (5 bases). This CDR3 has 16 amino acids. The germline gives CDR1 MNHNS, CDR2 SASEGT. With 5 bases removed from V and 7 bases from J, the gap between germline ends came to 18 bases. CDR3 in DNA: TGTGCCAGCAGTCCTCGTCCGGGGGAGGGCAATTCACCCCTCCACTTT. As protein: CASSPRPGEGNSPLHF.

This clonotype was seen a handful of times. The J gene is TRBJ2-7, the V gene TRBV7-9; 10 nucleotides align to TRBD1. The CDR3 length is 15 residues. J was trimmed by 3 bases and V by 1 base; bases with no gene match: 3. Germline V gives CDR1 SEHNR, CDR2 FQNEAQ (reference sequence). CDR3 coding DNA: TGTGCCAGCAGCTTAGGACAGGGGGCGTTCTACGAGCAGTACGTC. Translating it yields CASSLGQGAFYEQYV.

This clonotype was recorded many times. The chain combines TRBV7-2 with TRBJ1-6; D is unclear. The CDR3 is made up of 13 amino acids. V lost 4 bases and J lost 10, with 11 bases in between. Germline CDR1 reads SGHTA; CDR2 reads FQGNSA. The CDR3 DNA reads as TGTGCCAGCAGCTGGATGCAGGAGTCACCCCTCCACTTT. The encoded protein is CASSWMQESPLHF.

The chain combines TRBV5-1 with TRBJ2-6; the match to TRBD1 covers 10 bases. Germline lookup yields CDR1 SGHRS and CDR2 YFSETQ. The CDR3 loop spans 16 amino acids. The V gene end was trimmed by 4 bases and the J gene end by 3 bases; junction bases not matched to a gene: 4. The CDR3 loop is CASSPRDRGGANVLTF. The CDR3 region has the DNA TGCGCCAGCAGCCCCCGGGACAGGGGTGGGGCCAACGTCCTGACTTTC.

This chain links TRBV24-1 with TRBJ2-1; TRBD1 aligns across 7 bases. Germline V CDR1 and CDR2: KGHDR, SFDVKD. The trim removed 3 bases at V and 8 bases at J, leaving 12 bases unmatched. The CDR3 runs 16 residues. In DNA, the CDR3 is TGTGCCACCAGTGATCAGACAGGGTCGTTCAGGGATGAGCAGTTCTTC. It is translated as CATSDQTGSFRDEQFF.

This clonotype was observed a handful of times. The genes are TRBV5-5 and TRBJ2-7; 9 bases match TRBD1. The length of the CDR3 is 15 residues. The ends lost 3 bases at V and 2 bases at J; junction bases unmatched: 6. CDR1 is SGHKS, CDR2 YYEKEE, per germline (reference sequence). The CDR3: CASSSDGTGTYEQYF. The CDR3 DNA is TGTGCCAGCAGCTCGGATGGGACAGGGACCTACGAGCAGTACTTC.

The chain links TRBV5-1 to TRBJ2-3; D is perhaps TRBD1 or TRBD2 (6 bases each). Trimming removed 4 bases from V and 5 bases from J, with 20 bases in between. Germline assignment: CDR1 SGHRS and CDR2 YFSETQ. CDR3 length: 16 amino acids. CDR3: CASSPGWGADGDTQYF. The DNA for the CDR3 is TGCGCCAGCAGCCCCGGGTGGGGGGCCGACGGAGATACGCAGTATTTT.

This clonotype was observed a handful of times. The chain joins TRBV4-1 to TRBJ1-6; D remains unclear. The CDR3 loop spans 15 amino acids. V lost 0 bases and J lost 11, with 14 bases in between. The V gene's germline CDR1 is MGHRA and CDR2 YSYEKL. The CDR3 sequence is CASSQEESKRTPLHF. CDR3 DNA sequence: TGCGCCAGCAGCCAAGAGGAGTCGAAGCGTACACCCCTCCACTTT.

The rearrangement joins TRBV20-1 to TRBJ1-2; D is unclear. Germline lookup yields CDR1 DFQATT and CDR2 SNEGSKA (reference sequence). The V end was cut by 3 bases, the J end by 2 bases, with 7 bases between. CDR3 size: 12 residues. The CDR3 nucleotides are TGCAGTGCTAGTGAGCAGAACTATGGCTACACCTTC. Residues: CSASEQNYGYTF.

This clonotype was recorded at least ten times. This rearrangement joins TRBV5-4 to TRBJ2-5; TRBD1 might be the D (5 bases). The V gene lost 5 bases and the J gene lost 2 bases, with 10 bases spanning the gap. Germline values: CDR1 SGHNT, CDR2 YYREEE (reference sequence). This CDR3 has 13 amino acids. The CDR3 DNA reads as TGTGCCAGCAGTCTGGACATACAAGAGACCCAGTACTTC. Translation gives CASSLDIQETQYF.

This clonotype came up many times. The chain links TRBV6-2 or TRBV6-3 to TRBJ2-7, with D tentatively TRBD1 or TRBD2 (5 bases each). The V gene's germline CDR1 is MNHEY and CDR2 SVGEGT. With 1 base removed from V and 10 bases from J, the gap between germline ends came to 11 bases. The CDR3 length is 12 residues. The CDR3 DNA sequence: TGTGCCAGCAGTTACTACCGGGACCGACAGTACTTC. The encoded protein is CASSYYRDRQYF.

The chain has TRBV20-1 and TRBJ1-1; D is unclear. This CDR3 spans 13 amino acids. Germline V CDR1 and CDR2: DFQATT, SNEGSKA (reference sequence). Deletions cut 3 bases from V and 1 base from J, with 9 bases between. This CDR3 is CSARSFQNTEAFF. In DNA form, the CDR3 reads TGCAGTGCTAGGAGCTTCCAGAACACTGAAGCTTTCTTT.

The CDR3 sequence: CASSQETGGDYGYTF. CDR3 DNA sequence: TGCGCCAGCAGCCAAGAGACCGGCGGGGACTATGGCTACACCTTC. This chain connects TRBV4-3 to TRBJ1-2; D not resolved. From germline, CDR1 is LGHNA and CDR2 YSLEER. V gave up 0 bases and J gave up 3 bases, with 11 bases separating them. This CDR3 has 15 residues.

The V gene is TRBV12-3 or TRBV12-4, the J gene TRBJ2-3; 8 nucleotides agree with TRBD2. This CDR3 has 16 amino acids. V shed 8 bases, J shed 7 bases, and the junction held 17 bases outside the gene matches. The CDR3 DNA follows: TGTGCCAGCTGGGGGCCTATCGGGGGGGCCGAAAATACGCAGTATTTT. This encodes CASWGPIGGAENTQYF.

This sequence joins TRBV29-1 and TRBJ1-2, with D maybe TRBD1 (5 bases). The CDR3 sequence is 13 residues long. The V end was cut by 5 bases, the J end by 4 bases, with 14 bases between. Germline CDR1 is SQVTM and CDR2 is ANQGSEA. CDR3 in DNA: TGCAGCGTTCTACTCCCGGGGCTCTATGGCTACACCTTC. It yields the protein CSVLLPGLYGYTF.

This clonotype was seen many times. The chain combines TRBV27 with TRBJ2-1, with D possibly matching TRBD2 (5 bases). The CDR3 extends over 14 amino acids. CDR1 and CDR2 from the germline V gene are MNHEY and SMNVEV (reference sequence). Deletions cut 10 bases from V and 6 bases from J, with 19 bases between. The CDR3 reads CATGVISSRNEQFF. In DNA, the CDR3 is TGTGCCACCGGGGTCATATCCAGTCGCAATGAGCAGTTCTTC.

This clonotype was seen a handful of times. The chain uses TRBV6-2 or TRBV6-3 and TRBJ1-1, with 9 nucleotides matching TRBD1. Germline V gene lookup returns CDR1 MNHEY and CDR2 SVGEGT. The CDR3 runs 14 residues. V shed 6 bases, J shed 5 bases, and the junction held 7 bases outside the gene matches. This CDR3 reads CASRRQGGWTEAFF. The CDR3 bases are TGTGCCAGCAGACGACAGGGGGGCTGGACTGAAGCTTTCTTT.

There are a few counts of this clonotype. The rearrangement uses TRBV4-2 and TRBJ1-6, with 10 bases that match TRBD1. Trimming took 0 bases from V and 9 from J; bases not matched to a gene: 8. The CDR3 runs 17 residues. Germline-derived CDR1 and CDR2 are LGHNA and YNFKEQ. CDR3 residues: CASSQDSSTGGFSPLHF. In DNA form, the CDR3 reads TGTGCCAGCAGCCAAGACAGCTCGACAGGGGGCTTTTCACCCCTCCACTTT.